Shown below are 3 T cell receptor beta chains from a single sample sequenced in a study of shared clonotypes between healthy human individuals. CD45RO-negative CD8 cells positively selected for CCR7 made up the naive population, which excluded terminally differentiated effector memory CD45RA+ cells. TCRdb's table, derived via immunoSEQ multiplex PCR, lists solely in-frame clones and lacks some. Of roughly 590,000 clones in the sample, just under 97% were seen once. The sample comprised naive CD8+ T cells sorted from blood. These receptors all stem from a woman in her thirties in good health.

The gene calls are TRBV19 and TRBJ2-1, with D uncertain. Germline CDR1 is LNHDA and CDR2 is SQIVND (reference sequence). V lost 9 bases, J lost 7 bases, and 10 bases lay in between. The CDR3 is 11 amino acids. The CDR3, as DNA: TGTGCCAGCTACGAAGGGAATGAGCAGTTCTTC. Residues: CASYEGNEQFF.

Comment on this clone: The sample holds other DNA sequences that translate to the same CDR3. The genes are TRBV9 and TRBJ2-1; D is uncertain. With 0 bases removed from V and 9 bases from J, the gap between germline ends came to 7 bases. Germline V lookup: CDR1 SGDLS, CDR2 YYNGEE. The CDR3 extends over 12 amino acids. The CDR3 spells CASSVASSEQFF. Here the CDR3 DNA reads TGTGCCAGCAGCGTAGCGAGTAGTGAGCAGTTCTTC.

The rearrangement uses TRBV2 and TRBJ2-2; unclear D gene. V dropped 1 base and J dropped 1 base, with 10 bases sitting between them. Germline assignment: CDR1 SNHLY and CDR2 FYNNEI. This CDR3 has 16 residues. CDR3 loop: CASSEGGSLNTGELFF. The CDR3 DNA reads TGTGCCAGCAGTGAAGGGGGTAGCTTGAACACCGGGGAGCTGTTTTTT.